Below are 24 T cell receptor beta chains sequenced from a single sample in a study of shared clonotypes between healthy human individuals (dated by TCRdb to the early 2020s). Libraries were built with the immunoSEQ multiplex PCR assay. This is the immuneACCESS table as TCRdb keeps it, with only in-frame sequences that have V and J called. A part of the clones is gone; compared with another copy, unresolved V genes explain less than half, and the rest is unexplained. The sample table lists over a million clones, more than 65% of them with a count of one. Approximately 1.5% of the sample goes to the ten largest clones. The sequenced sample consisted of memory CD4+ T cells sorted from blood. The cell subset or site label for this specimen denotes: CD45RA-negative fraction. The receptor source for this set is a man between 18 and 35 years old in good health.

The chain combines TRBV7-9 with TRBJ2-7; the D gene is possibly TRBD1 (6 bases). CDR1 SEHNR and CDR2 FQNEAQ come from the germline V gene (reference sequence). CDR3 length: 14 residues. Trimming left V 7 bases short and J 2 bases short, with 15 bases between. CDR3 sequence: CASTFWTETYEQYF. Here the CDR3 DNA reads TGTGCCAGCACTTTCTGGACAGAGACCTACGAGCAGTACTTC.

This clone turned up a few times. CDR3 protein: CASSPEGRGEKLFF. CDR3 DNA: TGTGCCAGCAGCCCAGAGGGACGCGGAGAAAAACTGTTTTTT. V is TRBV9 and J is TRBJ1-4; D perhaps matches TRBD1 (5 bases). Germline assignment: CDR1 SGDLS and CDR2 YYNGEE. The CDR3 runs 14 residues. V gave up 4 bases and J gave up 8 bases, with 15 bases separating them.

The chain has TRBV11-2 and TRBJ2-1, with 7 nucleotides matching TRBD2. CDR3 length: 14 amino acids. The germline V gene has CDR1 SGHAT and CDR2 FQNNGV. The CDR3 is CAAAGLRRPNEQFF. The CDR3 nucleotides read TGTGCGGCAGCGGGGTTAAGACGTCCCAATGAGCAGTTCTTC.

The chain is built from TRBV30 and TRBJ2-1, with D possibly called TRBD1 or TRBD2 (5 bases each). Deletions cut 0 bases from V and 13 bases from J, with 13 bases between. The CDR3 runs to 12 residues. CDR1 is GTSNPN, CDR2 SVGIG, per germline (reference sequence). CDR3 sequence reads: CAWSVGRTYQFF. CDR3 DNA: TGTGCCTGGAGTGTGGGACGGACTTATCAGTTCTTC.

The CDR3 reads CASSLDGGANTEAFF. The CDR3 DNA reads TGTGCCAGCAGCTTAGATGGTGGGGCGAACACTGAAGCTTTCTTT. The J gene is TRBJ1-1, the V gene TRBV11-3, with D tentatively TRBD1 (5 bases). Germline V gene data show CDR1 as SGHNT and CDR2 as YENEEA. The CDR3 is 15 residues long. Trimming removed 0 bases from V and 1 base from J, with 9 bases in between.

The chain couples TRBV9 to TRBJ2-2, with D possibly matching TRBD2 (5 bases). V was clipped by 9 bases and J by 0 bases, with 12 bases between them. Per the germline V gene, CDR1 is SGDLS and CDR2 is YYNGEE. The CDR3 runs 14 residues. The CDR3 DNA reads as TGTGCCACCAGTCGGGGATCGAACACCGGGGAGCTGTTTTTT. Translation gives CATSRGSNTGELFF.

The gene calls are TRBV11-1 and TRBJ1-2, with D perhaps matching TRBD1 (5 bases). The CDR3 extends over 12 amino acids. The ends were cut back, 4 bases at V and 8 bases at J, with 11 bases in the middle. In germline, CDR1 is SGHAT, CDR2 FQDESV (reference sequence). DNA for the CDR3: TGTGCCAGCAGCTCGACAGCCGGCGGCTACACCTTC. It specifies CASSSTAGGYTF. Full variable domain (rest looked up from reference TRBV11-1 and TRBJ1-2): EAEVAQSPRYKITEKSQAVAFWCDPISGHATLYWYRQILGQGPELLVQFQDESVVDDSQLPKDRFSAERLKGVDSTLKIQPAELGDSAMYLCASSSTAGGYTFGSGTRLTVV.

Written as DNA, the CDR3 is TGCGCCAGCAGCTTTGGTCTACAGGGCCTTGGAAACACCATATATTTT. This encodes CASSFGLQGLGNTIYF. The gene calls are TRBV5-1 and TRBJ1-3, with a tentative D call TRBD1 (6 bases). This CDR3 is 16 amino acids long. Germline V gene data show CDR1 as SGHRS and CDR2 as YFSETQ. V was shortened by 2 bases and J by 3 bases, with 15 bases between the two germline ends.

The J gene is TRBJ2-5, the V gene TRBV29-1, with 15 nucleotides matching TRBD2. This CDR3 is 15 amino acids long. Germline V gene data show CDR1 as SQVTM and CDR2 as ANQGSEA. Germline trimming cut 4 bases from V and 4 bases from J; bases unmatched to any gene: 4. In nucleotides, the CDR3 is TGCAGCGTTGGGGTGGGACTAGCGGGGGGAGAGACCCAGTACTTC. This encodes CSVGVGLAGGETQYF.

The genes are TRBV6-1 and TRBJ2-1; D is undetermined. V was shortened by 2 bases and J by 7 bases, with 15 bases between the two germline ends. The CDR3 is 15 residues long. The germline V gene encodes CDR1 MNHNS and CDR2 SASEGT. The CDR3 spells CASSEKRPPSNEQFF. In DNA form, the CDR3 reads TGTGCCAGCAGTGAAAAAAGACCACCATCGAATGAGCAGTTCTTC.

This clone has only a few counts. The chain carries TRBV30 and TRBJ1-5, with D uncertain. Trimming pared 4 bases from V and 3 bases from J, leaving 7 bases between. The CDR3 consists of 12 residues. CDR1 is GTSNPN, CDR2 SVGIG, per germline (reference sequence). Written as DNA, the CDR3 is TGTGCCTGGACCATCAACAATCAGCCCCAGCATTTT. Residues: CAWTINNQPQHF.

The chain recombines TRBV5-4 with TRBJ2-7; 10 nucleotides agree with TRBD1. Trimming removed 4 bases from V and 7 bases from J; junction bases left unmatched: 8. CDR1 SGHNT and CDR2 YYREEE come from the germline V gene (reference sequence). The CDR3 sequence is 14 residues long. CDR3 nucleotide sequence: TGTGCCAGCAGCCTCCGACAGGGGGCGGGAGAGCAGTACTTC. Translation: CASSLRQGAGEQYF. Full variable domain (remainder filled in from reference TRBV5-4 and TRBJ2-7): ETGVTQSPTHLIKTRGQQVTLRCSSQSGHNTVSWYQQALGQGPQFIFQYYREEENGRGNFPPRFSGLQFPNYSSELNVNALELDDSALYLCASSLRQGAGEQYFGPGTRLTVT.

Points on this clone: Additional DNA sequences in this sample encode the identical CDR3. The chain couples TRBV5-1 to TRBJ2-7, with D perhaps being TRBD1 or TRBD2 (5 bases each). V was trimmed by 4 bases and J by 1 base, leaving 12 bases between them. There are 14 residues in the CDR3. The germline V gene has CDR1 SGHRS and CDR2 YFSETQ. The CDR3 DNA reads TGCGCCAGCAGCCTAGTCGGGGCGTCCTACGAGCAGTACTTC. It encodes CASSLVGASYEQYF.

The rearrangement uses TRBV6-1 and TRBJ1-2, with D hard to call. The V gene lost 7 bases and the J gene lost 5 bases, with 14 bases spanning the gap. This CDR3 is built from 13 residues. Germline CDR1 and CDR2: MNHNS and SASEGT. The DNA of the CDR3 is TGTGCCAGCACCACCGAGGCGGGGTATGGCTACACCTTC. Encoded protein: CASTTEAGYGYTF.

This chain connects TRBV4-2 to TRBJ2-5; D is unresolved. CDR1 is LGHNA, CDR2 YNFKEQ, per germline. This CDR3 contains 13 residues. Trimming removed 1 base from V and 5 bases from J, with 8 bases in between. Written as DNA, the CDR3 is TGTGCCAGCAGCCAAGGGCCGGAGGAGACCCAGTACTTC. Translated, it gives CASSQGPEETQYF.

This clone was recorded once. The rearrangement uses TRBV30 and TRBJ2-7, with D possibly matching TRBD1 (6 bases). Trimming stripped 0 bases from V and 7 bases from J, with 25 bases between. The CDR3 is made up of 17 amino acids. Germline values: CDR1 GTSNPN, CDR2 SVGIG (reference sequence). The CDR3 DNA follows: TGTGCCTGGAGTGTAGGGGGTAGGGGCAAATTTCAAAAAGAGCAGTACTTC. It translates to CAWSVGGRGKFQKEQYF.

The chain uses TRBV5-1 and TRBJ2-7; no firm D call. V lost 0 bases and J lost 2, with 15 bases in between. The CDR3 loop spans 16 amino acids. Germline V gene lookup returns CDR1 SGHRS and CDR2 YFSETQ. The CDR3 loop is CASSLADSYKAYEQYF. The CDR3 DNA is TGCGCCAGCAGCTTGGCAGATTCCTATAAGGCCTACGAGCAGTACTTC. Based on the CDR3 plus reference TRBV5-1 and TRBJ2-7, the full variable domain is KAGVTQTPRYLIKTRGQQVTLSCSPISGHRSVSWYQQTPGQGLQFLFEYFSETQRNKGNFPGRFSGRQFSNSRSEMNVSTLELGDSALYLCASSLADSYKAYEQYFGPGTRLTVT.

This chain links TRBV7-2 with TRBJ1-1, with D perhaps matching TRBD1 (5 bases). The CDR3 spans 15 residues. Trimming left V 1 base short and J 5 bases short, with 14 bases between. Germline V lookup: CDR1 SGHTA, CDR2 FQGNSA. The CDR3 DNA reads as TGTGCCAGCAGCTTAGGTTACGGGGGATGGACTGAAGCTTTCTTT. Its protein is CASSLGYGGWTEAFF.

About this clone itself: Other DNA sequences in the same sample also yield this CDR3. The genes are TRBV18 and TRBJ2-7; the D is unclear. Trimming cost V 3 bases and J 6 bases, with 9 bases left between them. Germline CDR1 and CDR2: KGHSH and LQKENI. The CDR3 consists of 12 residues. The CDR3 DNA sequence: TGTGCCAGCTCACCTGATAGTTCCGAGCAGTACTTC. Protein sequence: CASSPDSSEQYF.

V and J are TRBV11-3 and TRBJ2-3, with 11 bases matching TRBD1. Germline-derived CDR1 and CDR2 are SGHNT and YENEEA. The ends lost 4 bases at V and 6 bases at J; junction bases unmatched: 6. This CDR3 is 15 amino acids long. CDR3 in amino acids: CASSSGQGGLDTQYF. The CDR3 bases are TGTGCCAGCAGCTCGGGACAGGGGGGTTTGGATACGCAGTATTTT.

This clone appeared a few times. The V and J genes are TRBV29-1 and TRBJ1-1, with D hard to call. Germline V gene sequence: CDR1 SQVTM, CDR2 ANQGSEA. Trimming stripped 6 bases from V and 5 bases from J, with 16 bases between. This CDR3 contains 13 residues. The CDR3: CSVGGPFGTEAFF. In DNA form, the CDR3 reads TGCAGCGTGGGCGGCCCTTTCGGAACTGAAGCTTTCTTT.

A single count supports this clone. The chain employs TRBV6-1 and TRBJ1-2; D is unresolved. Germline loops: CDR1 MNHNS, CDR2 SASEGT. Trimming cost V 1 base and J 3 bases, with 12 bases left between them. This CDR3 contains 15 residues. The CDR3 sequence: CASSEGGLAYYGYTF. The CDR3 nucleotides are TGTGCCAGCAGTGAAGGTGGGTTAGCCTACTATGGCTACACCTTC.

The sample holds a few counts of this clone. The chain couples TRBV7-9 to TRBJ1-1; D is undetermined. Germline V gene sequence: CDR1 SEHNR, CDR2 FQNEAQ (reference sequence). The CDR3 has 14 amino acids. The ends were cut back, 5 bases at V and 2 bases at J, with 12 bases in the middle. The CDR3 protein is CASSPVFGNTEAFF. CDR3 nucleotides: TGTGCCAGCAGCCCCGTTTTCGGTAACACTGAAGCTTTCTTT.

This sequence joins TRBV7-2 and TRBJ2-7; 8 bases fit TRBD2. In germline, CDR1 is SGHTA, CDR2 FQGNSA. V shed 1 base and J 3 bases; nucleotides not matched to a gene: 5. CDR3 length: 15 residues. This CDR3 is CASSLGGGPYYEQYF. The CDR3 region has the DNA TGTGCCAGCAGCTTAGGCGGGGGGCCGTACTACGAGCAGTACTTC. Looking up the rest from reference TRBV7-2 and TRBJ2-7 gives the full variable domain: GAGVSQSPSNKVTEKGKDVELRCDPISGHTALYWYRQSLGQGLEFLIYFQGNSAPDKSGLPSDRFSAERTGGSVSTLTIQRTQQEDSAVYLCASSLGGGPYYEQYFGPGTRLTVT.